These 11 T cell receptor beta chains originate from one sample sequenced in a study of T cell changes during pregnancy in multiple sclerosis. The protocol was immunoSEQ multiplex PCR, while the TCRdb copy is restricted to in-frame clones and leaves out a portion. The table records about 75,000 clones, about 90% of them present only once. The source was CD4+ T cells from peripheral blood mononuclear cells, collected before pregnancy. The source of these receptors is a female donor with multiple sclerosis, enrolled in a pregnancy study.

The rearrangement joins TRBV28 to TRBJ1-6; the match to TRBD1 covers 10 bases. Per the germline V gene, CDR1 is MDHEN and CDR2 is SYDVKM. The CDR3 is 20 residues long. V dropped 3 bases and J dropped 0; count of bases not matched to a gene: 11. CDR3: CASSFWGTGALSSYNSPLHF. The CDR3 DNA reads as TGTGCCAGCAGTTTTTGGGGGACAGGGGCCCTAAGCTCCTATAATTCACCCCTCCACTTT.

This clone has only a few counts. This chain connects TRBV21-1 to TRBJ2-7; TRBD1, as called in the table, went unchecked against the DNA. TRBV21-1 is shown as a pseudogene. The CDR3 is 16 amino acids. CDR3 sequence: CASLKRAGQGLNEQYF. The CDR3 region has the DNA TGTGCCAGCCTCAAAAGGGCAGGACAGGGTTTAAACGAGCAGTACTTC.

Remarks on this clone: The junction and the germline gene differ at one end; a read error may be behind it. The genes are TRBV25-1 and TRBJ2-7; possible D gene TRBD1, 6 bases. This CDR3 contains 12 residues. Germline V CDR1 and CDR2: MGHDK, SYGVNS. CDR3 in DNA: TGTGCCAGCAGTGGACAAACAGGGTATCGGGACTTC. Translated, it gives CASSGQTGYRDF.

The rearrangement joins TRBV28 to TRBJ1-3; 8 nucleotides agree with TRBD1. There are 16 residues in the CDR3. Per germline, CDR1 MDHEN and CDR2 SYDVKM. J lost 0 bases, V lost 3 bases, and 4 bases had no gene match. This CDR3 is CASSLGGTGSGNTIYF. CDR3 coding DNA: TGTGCCAGCAGTTTGGGCGGGACAGGCTCTGGAAACACCATATATTTT. Together with reference TRBV28 and TRBJ1-3, the CDR3 gives the full variable domain: DVKVTQSSRYLVKRTGEKVFLECVQDMDHENMFWYRQDPGLGLRLIYFSYDVKMKEKGDIPEGYSVSREKKERFSLILESASTNQTSMYLCASSLGGTGSGNTIYFGEGSWLTVV.

The chain couples TRBV5-1 to TRBJ1-4; 10 nucleotides align to TRBD1. J was trimmed by 6 bases and V by 3 bases; bases with no gene match: 2. Germline V gene lookup returns CDR1 SGHRS and CDR2 YFSETQ. The CDR3 is 14 residues long. CDR3 sequence (DNA): TGCGCCAGCAGCTCCGGGACAGGGGATGAAAAACTGTTTTTT. Translated, it gives CASSSGTGDEKLFF.

Written as DNA, the CDR3 is TGTGCCAGCAGCTCCCGTCTGGACAGACGAGCTAACACTGAAGCTTTCTTT. It specifies CASSSRLDRRANTEAFF. V usage is TRBV11-2 and J usage is TRBJ1-1; D is possibly TRBD1 (6 bases). V was trimmed by 4 bases and J by 2 bases, leaving 20 bases between them. CDR1 and CDR2 (germline): SGHAT, FQNNGV. The CDR3 consists of 17 residues.

The chain is built from TRBV6-1 and TRBJ1-1, with D perhaps TRBD1 (5 bases). V lost 0 bases, J lost 4 bases, and 18 bases lay in between. Germline V gene lookup returns CDR1 MNHNS and CDR2 SASEGT. CDR3 length: 17 residues. The CDR3 sequence is CASSEAGRGGLGTEAFF. For the CDR3, the DNA is TGTGCCAGCAGTGAAGCGGGAAGGGGAGGGTTGGGCACTGAAGCTTTCTTT.

The rearrangement uses TRBV2 and TRBJ1-1, with no clear D. This CDR3 region has 14 residues. The V end lost 4 bases, the J end lost 1 base, and 10 bases lay between the germline ends. Germline-derived CDR1 and CDR2 are SNHLY and FYNNEI. CDR3 nucleotides: TGTGCCAGCAGTGCAGAACGTACGAACACTGAAGCTTTCTTT. This sequence encodes CASSAERTNTEAFF.

V gene TRBV2 combines with J gene TRBJ2-7, with TRBD2 matching 10 bases. Looked up from germline, CDR1 is SNHLY and CDR2 is FYNNEI. Trimming removed 2 bases from V and 4 bases from J; junction bases left unmatched: 2. The CDR3 is made up of 14 amino acids. The CDR3 protein is CASSESGGGYEQYF. The CDR3 DNA reads as TGTGCCAGCAGTGAAAGCGGGGGGGGTTACGAGCAGTACTTC.

V usage is TRBV11-1 and J usage is TRBJ2-3; 7 positions agree with TRBD2. With V trimmed by 2 bases and J by 4 bases, 12 bases remained unmatched. Germline lookup yields CDR1 SGHAT and CDR2 FQDESV (reference sequence). The CDR3 totals 17 residues. The CDR3 is CASSLPLGGSFADTQYF. For the CDR3, the DNA is TGTGCCAGCAGCTTACCTCTTGGCGGGAGTTTTGCAGATACGCAGTATTTT.

This chain links TRBV11-1 with TRBJ2-2; TRBD2 might be the D (6 bases). Germline CDR1 is SGHAT and CDR2 is FQDESV (reference sequence). The CDR3 loop spans 14 amino acids. V was cut by 10 bases and J by 5 bases, with 17 bases left in between. The DNA for the CDR3 is TGTGCCACCGCCGGTCCAGGGAGGACCGGGGAGCTGTTTTTT. Amino acids: CATAGPGRTGELFF.